The 32 T cell receptor beta chains reported below all come from one sample, sequenced in a study of CD8 T cells in Susac syndrome. RNA in amounts of roughly 0.5 to 1 ug was reverse transcribed with random hexamers. From the immunoSEQ multiplex PCR reads, TCRdb called clonotypes with MiXCR, one entry per CDR3 protein. The sample has 150,000 to 190,000 distinct CDR3 sequences, roughly 95% seen once. The sequenced sample consisted of CD4+ T cells from PBMCs. The origin of the receptors is a human donor with Susac syndrome.

The chain couples TRBV5-4 to TRBJ2-1, with D possibly matching TRBD2 (6 bases). The germline CDR1 and CDR2 sequences are SGHNT and YYREEE (reference sequence). The CDR3 totals 16 residues. V lost 3 bases and J lost 1, with 14 bases in between. The CDR3 DNA reads TGTGCCAGCAGCTCCGGCGGGGTGGATTCCTACAATGAGCAGTTCTTC. Translated: CASSSGGVDSYNEQFF.

The chain uses TRBV7-6 and TRBJ2-1; D call uncertain. The CDR3 is made up of 13 amino acids. V shed 1 base and J shed 9 bases, with 10 bases lying between them. In germline, CDR1 is SGHVS, CDR2 FNYEAQ. The DNA of the CDR3 is TGTGCCAGCAGCTTAGATCCCGGCAGTGAGCAGTTCTTC. It specifies CASSLDPGSEQFF. The full variable domain, its missing parts supplied by reference TRBV7-6 and TRBJ2-1, is GAGVSQSPRYKVTKRGQDVALRCDPISGHVSLYWYRQALGQGPEFLTYFNYEAQQDKSGLPNDRFSAERPEGSISTLTIQRTEQRDSAMYRCASSLDPGSEQFFGPGTRLTVL.

The J gene is TRBJ1-5, the V gene TRBV20-1; D is possibly TRBD1 (6 bases). Per the germline V gene, CDR1 is DFQATT and CDR2 is SNEGSKA (reference sequence). V lost 3 bases and J 7 bases, leaving 13 bases between the germline ends. The CDR3 has 13 residues. The CDR3 here is CSASQGTGQPQHF. As DNA, the CDR3 is TGCAGTGCTAGTCAGGGGACCGGGCAGCCCCAGCATTTT.

CDR3 sequence (DNA): TGTGCCAGCAGCTTCGTTGGGTCCCCCTCCTACGAGCAGTACTTC. Protein sequence: CASSFVGSPSYEQYF. V is TRBV5-4 and J is TRBJ2-7; D remains ambiguous. The CDR3 has 15 residues. Germline CDR1 reads SGHNT; CDR2 reads YYREEE (reference sequence). The germline V and J ends were trimmed by 2 bases and 0 bases, with 12 bases remaining between them.

The chain uses TRBV29-1 and TRBJ2-3; 7 bases map to TRBD1. In germline, CDR1 is SQVTM, CDR2 ANQGSEA. This CDR3 contains 14 residues. The ends lost 6 bases at V and 2 bases at J; junction bases unmatched: 8. The CDR3 reads CSVRSGTVTDTQYF. The CDR3 DNA reads TGCAGCGTCCGATCGGGGACAGTCACAGATACGCAGTATTTT.

The gene calls are TRBV5-1 and TRBJ2-1; TRBD2 aligns across 7 bases. The trim removed 3 bases at V and 1 base at J, leaving 16 bases unmatched. The CDR3 extends over 19 amino acids. Germline V gene data show CDR1 as SGHRS and CDR2 as YFSETQ. The CDR3 region has the DNA TGCGCCAGCAGCTCCCCAAGCGGGGCCGGGCGTTCTTCCTACAATGAGCAGTTCTTC. It translates to CASSSPSGAGRSSYNEQFF.

This sequence joins TRBV20-1 and TRBJ1-4, with a possible D match to TRBD1 (5 bases). The V gene's germline CDR1 is DFQATT and CDR2 SNEGSKA (reference sequence). Trimming pared 5 bases from V and 2 bases from J, leaving 12 bases between. This CDR3 region has 14 residues. CDR3 in amino acids: CSAQEGSTNEKLFF. CDR3 DNA: TGCAGTGCTCAAGAGGGGTCGACTAATGAAAAACTGTTTTTT.

This chain connects TRBV20-1 to TRBJ1-5, with D hard to call. The ends were cut back, 0 bases at V and 2 bases at J, with 8 bases in the middle. The CDR3 totals 14 residues. Per the germline V gene, CDR1 is DFQATT and CDR2 is SNEGSKA (reference sequence). Here the CDR3 reads CSARDLTGNQPQHF. CDR3 DNA sequence: TGCAGTGCTAGAGATTTAACGGGCAATCAGCCCCAGCATTTT.

The chain recombines TRBV3-1 with TRBJ1-4; 8 nucleotides agree with TRBD1. Per germline, CDR1 LGHDT and CDR2 YNNKEL (reference sequence). Trimming at V came to 4 bases and at J to 4 bases, leaving 5 bases not matched to a gene. The CDR3 runs to 15 residues. CDR3 sequence reads: CASSPGQGNNEKLFF. The CDR3 bases are TGTGCCAGCAGCCCCGGACAGGGAAATAATGAAAAACTGTTTTTT.

The chain links TRBV6-1 to TRBJ1-4; 7 bases agree with TRBD1. The CDR3 covers 17 residues. The ends lost 4 bases at V and 0 bases at J; junction bases unmatched: 8. Germline V gene sequence: CDR1 MNHNS, CDR2 SASEGT. The CDR3 DNA is TGTGCCAGCAGTGCGAATTTCCAGGGGGCAACTAATGAAAAACTGTTTTTT. This encodes CASSANFQGATNEKLFF.

The chain joins TRBV10-3 to TRBJ2-5; the match to TRBD2 covers 7 bases. The germline V gene encodes CDR1 ENHRY and CDR2 SYGVKD. The CDR3 is 13 residues long. Trimming cost V 7 bases and J 2 bases; bases outside gene matches: 4. The CDR3 nucleotides are TGTGCCATCAAGAGCGGGACTCAAGAGACCCAGTACTTC. Translated: CAIKSGTQETQYF.

The V gene is TRBV6-5, the J gene TRBJ1-2, with 8 positions matching TRBD1. V trimming: 0 bases; J trimming: 3 bases; junction bases outside the gene matches: 12. The CDR3 runs 18 residues. The germline CDR1 and CDR2 sequences are MNHEY and SVGAGI. CDR3 region: CASSYSLLSGQGDYGYTF. The CDR3 DNA sequence: TGTGCCAGCAGTTACTCCCTCCTTAGCGGACAGGGTGACTATGGCTACACCTTC.

This clonotype occurred a few times. V is TRBV5-1 and J is TRBJ2-7; D is possibly TRBD1 (5 bases). Trimming pared 6 bases from V and 2 bases from J, leaving 12 bases between. The CDR3 loop spans 13 amino acids. CDR1 and CDR2 (germline): SGHRS, YFSETQ. CDR3: CASTREGAYEQYF. The CDR3 bases are TGCGCCAGCACTCGAGAAGGGGCCTACGAGCAGTACTTC.

The V and J genes are TRBV29-1 and TRBJ1-2; D not certain. This CDR3 spans 14 amino acids. The germline CDR1 and CDR2 sequences are SQVTM and ANQGSEA. Trimming removed 0 bases from V and 7 bases from J, with 15 bases in between. CDR3 in amino acids: CSVEDTGRRGGYTF. In DNA, the CDR3 is TGCAGCGTTGAAGACACGGGCCGCCGGGGTGGCTACACCTTC.

The chain links TRBV12-3 or TRBV12-4 to TRBJ2-7; D perhaps matches TRBD2 (6 bases). This CDR3 contains 13 residues. Trimming stripped 10 bases from V and 1 base from J, with 14 bases between. The CDR3 loop reads CATLGGPSYEQYF. The DNA for the CDR3 is TGTGCCACCCTGGGGGGTCCTTCCTACGAGCAGTACTTC.

The genes are TRBV7-2 and TRBJ2-5; D could derive from TRBD1 or TRBD2 (5 bases each). The germline V gene encodes CDR1 SGHTA and CDR2 FQGNSA. This CDR3 contains 16 residues. V shed 0 bases and J shed 1 base, with 12 bases lying between them. The CDR3 sequence: CASSLAPGTAQETQYF. The CDR3 nucleotides are TGTGCCAGCAGCTTAGCCCCGGGGACGGCCCAAGAGACCCAGTACTTC.

This rearrangement joins TRBV29-1 to TRBJ1-1, with D unresolved. V shed 3 bases and J shed 0 bases, with 8 bases lying between them. The CDR3 is 13 residues long. Germline V gene data show CDR1 as SQVTM and CDR2 as ANQGSEA. CDR3 nucleotides: TGCAGCGTTGAGTTGAAACTGAACACTGAAGCTTTCTTT. Translation gives CSVELKLNTEAFF. The complete variable domain, with remaining parts taken from reference TRBV29-1 and TRBJ1-1, reads SAVISQKPSRDICQRGTSLTIQCQVDSQVTMMFWYRQQPGQSLTLIATANQGSEATYESGFVIDKFPISRPNLTFSTLTVSNMSPEDSSIYLCSVELKLNTEAFFGQGTRLTVV.

The chain carries TRBV20-1 and TRBJ2-3; TRBD2 matches at 14 bases. The V gene end was trimmed by 6 bases and the J gene end by 2 bases; junction bases not matched to a gene: 7. Germline CDR1 is DFQATT and CDR2 is SNEGSKA (reference sequence). This CDR3 region has 16 residues. CDR3 nucleotides: TGCAGTGCAAGACTAGCGGGGGGGCGAAACACAGATACGCAGTATTTT. It translates to CSARLAGGRNTDTQYF.

The V and J genes are TRBV20-1 and TRBJ1-1; 8 nucleotides match TRBD1. Germline V gives CDR1 DFQATT, CDR2 SNEGSKA (reference sequence). The CDR3 runs 15 residues. Unmatched junction bases numbered 6, after V lost 3 bases and J lost 0 bases. For the CDR3, the DNA is TGCAGTGCTAGTGCCCGGGACAGGATGAACACTGAAGCTTTCTTT. It specifies CSASARDRMNTEAFF.

The rearrangement uses TRBV12-3 or TRBV12-4 and TRBJ2-4; 7 positions agree with TRBD1. The CDR3 runs 13 residues. The ends lost 7 bases at V and 7 bases at J; junction bases unmatched: 7. The CDR3 DNA is TGTGCCAGCACTGGGACAGTGGGGAACATTCAGTACTTC. The encoded protein is CASTGTVGNIQYF.

This chain joins TRBV7-2 and TRBJ1-5; D remains ambiguous. Germline V gene sequence: CDR1 SGHTA, CDR2 FQGNSA. The CDR3 runs 15 residues. Trimming stripped 4 bases from V and 1 base from J, with 11 bases between. In DNA form, the CDR3 reads TGTGCCAGCAGCTACTCGGCGGGGAGCAATCAGCCCCAGCATTTT. Encoded protein: CASSYSAGSNQPQHF.

The chain recombines TRBV20-1 with TRBJ2-5; D gene unclear. The CDR3 is made up of 12 amino acids. Germline V gene lookup returns CDR1 DFQATT and CDR2 SNEGSKA (reference sequence). V gave up 3 bases and J gave up 4 bases, with 9 bases separating them. CDR3 DNA sequence: TGCAGTGCTAGGAAGGGCGGAGAGACCCAGTACTTC. Amino acids: CSARKGGETQYF.

The V gene is TRBV15, the J gene TRBJ1-4; D is possibly TRBD1 (5 bases). The CDR3 has 14 amino acids. Looked up from germline, CDR1 is LNHNV and CDR2 is YYDKDF (reference sequence). The germline V and J ends were trimmed by 1 base and 5 bases, with 8 bases remaining between them. CDR3 region: CATSRGTFNEKLFF. As DNA, the CDR3 is TGTGCCACCAGCAGAGGGACATTCAATGAAAAACTGTTTTTT.

This chain connects TRBV20-1 to TRBJ1-3; D ambiguous. The V gene's germline CDR1 is DFQATT and CDR2 SNEGSKA (reference sequence). CDR3 size: 11 residues. The germline V and J ends were trimmed by 3 bases and 10 bases, with 10 bases remaining between them. The CDR3 spells CSARAGPTIYF. The DNA of the CDR3 is TGCAGTGCTAGGGCTGGCCCGACCATATATTTT.

The chain combines TRBV20-1 with TRBJ1-1, with TRBD1 matching over 7 bases. With 3 bases clipped from V and 1 base from J, the junction kept 8 bases outside the gene matches. The CDR3 loop spans 15 amino acids. CDR1 DFQATT and CDR2 SNEGSKA come from the germline V gene (reference sequence). CDR3 in amino acids: CSASSDRTANTEAFF. CDR3 in DNA: TGCAGTGCTAGCTCGGACAGGACCGCGAACACTGAAGCTTTCTTT.

V and J are TRBV7-2 and TRBJ2-1, with no clear D. V lost 5 bases and J 9 bases, leaving 11 bases between the germline ends. Germline assignment: CDR1 SGHTA and CDR2 FQGNSA. The CDR3 contains 12 residues. CDR3 residues: CASSPGPTEQFF. In nucleotides, the CDR3 is TGTGCCAGCAGCCCAGGTCCCACTGAGCAGTTCTTC.

The chain has TRBV20-1 and TRBJ1-2; perhaps TRBD1 as D (5 bases). Deletions cut 0 bases from V and 4 bases from J, with 12 bases between. The length of the CDR3 is 14 residues. From germline, CDR1 is DFQATT and CDR2 SNEGSKA (reference sequence). The CDR3 protein is CSARDAAQVYGYTF. CDR3 coding DNA: TGCAGTGCTAGAGACGCAGCACAGGTCTATGGCTACACCTTC.

This rearrangement joins TRBV24-1 to TRBJ2-1; D uncertain. The germline V gene encodes CDR1 KGHDR and CDR2 SFDVKD. This CDR3 is built from 12 residues. V lost 4 bases and J lost 7, with 7 bases in between. The CDR3 is CATSDHKNEQFF. The CDR3 DNA reads as TGTGCCACCAGTGACCACAAGAATGAGCAGTTCTTC.

The V call is TRBV20-1, the J call TRBJ1-2; D is unclear. Trimming shortened V by 0 bases and J by 0 bases, and 8 bases separated the two germline ends. The CDR3 length is 14 residues. Germline CDR1 reads DFQATT; CDR2 reads SNEGSKA (reference sequence). Here the CDR3 reads CSAREPGSNYGYTF. In DNA form, the CDR3 reads TGCAGTGCTAGAGAGCCAGGTTCTAACTATGGCTACACCTTC.

The V call is TRBV7-2, the J call TRBJ1-5; D is uncertain. CDR3 length: 17 amino acids. CDR1 SGHTA and CDR2 FQGNSA come from the germline V gene. V was clipped by 0 bases and J by 2 bases, with 14 bases between them. CDR3 residues: CASSLAPLPRGNQPQHF. The CDR3 DNA sequence: TGTGCCAGCAGCTTAGCGCCTCTGCCTCGTGGCAATCAGCCCCAGCATTTT.

The CDR3 protein is CASSQGTHRGLQETQYF. The CDR3 DNA follows: TGTGCCAGCAGCCAAGGAACCCACAGGGGACTTCAAGAGACCCAGTACTTC. V usage is TRBV14 and J usage is TRBJ2-5, with a tentative D call TRBD1 (7 bases). Germline loops: CDR1 SGHDN, CDR2 FVKESK. The CDR3 is 17 residues long. Trimming removed 1 base at V and 2 bases at J, with 17 bases between.

The gene calls are TRBV18 and TRBJ2-4, with D possibly TRBD1 on 6 matching bases. The CDR3 is made up of 14 amino acids. Germline CDR1 KGHSH, CDR2 LQKENI. The V and J ends lost 3 bases and 8 bases respectively, with 14 bases between them. This chain's CDR3 is CASSPPAGEDIQYF. CDR3 nucleotides: TGTGCCAGCTCACCGCCGGCAGGGGAAGACATTCAGTACTTC.